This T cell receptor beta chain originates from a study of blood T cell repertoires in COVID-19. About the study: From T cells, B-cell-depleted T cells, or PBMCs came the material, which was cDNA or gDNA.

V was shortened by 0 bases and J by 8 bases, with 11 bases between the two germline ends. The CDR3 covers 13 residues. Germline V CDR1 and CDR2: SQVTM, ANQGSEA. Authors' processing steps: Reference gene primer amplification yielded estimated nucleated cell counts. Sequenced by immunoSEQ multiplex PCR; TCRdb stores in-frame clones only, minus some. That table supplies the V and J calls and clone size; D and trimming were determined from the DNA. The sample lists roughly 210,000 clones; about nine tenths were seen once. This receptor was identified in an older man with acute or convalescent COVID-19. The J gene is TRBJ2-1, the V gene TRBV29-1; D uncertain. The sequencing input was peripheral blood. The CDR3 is CSVEDESRDEQFF. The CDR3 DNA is TGCAGCGTTGAAGATGAGAGCCGCGATGAGCAGTTCTTC.